Below are 5 T cell receptor beta chains sequenced from a single sample in a study of shared clonotypes between healthy human individuals. Here immunoSEQ multiplex PCR was the method, and the copy in TCRdb shows in-frame clones only, minus some. Counted here are hundreds of thousands of clones, approximately 77% occurring once; the ten biggest clones make up more than 10%. Input material: PBMCs. The receptors shown here come from a woman aged 40 to 50 in good health. Some clones in this sample may be carry-over from other donors' samples.

The rearrangement uses TRBV4-1 and TRBJ2-1; D uncertain. The CDR3 has 15 amino acids. The V end lost 1 base, the J end lost 4 bases, and 11 bases lay between the germline ends. Germline V lookup: CDR1 MGHRA, CDR2 YSYEKL. The chain's CDR3 is CASSQGLNGYNEQFF. The CDR3 region has the DNA TGCGCCAGCAGCCAAGGGTTAAACGGATACAATGAGCAGTTCTTC.

J is TRBJ2-3 and V is TRBV6-1, with TRBD2 as a possible D gene (6 bases). Trimming stripped 6 bases from V and 2 bases from J, with 12 bases between. The CDR3 sequence is 14 residues long. CDR1 MNHNS and CDR2 SASEGT come from the germline V gene. CDR3 loop: CASRSGGFTDTQYF. The CDR3 region has the DNA TGTGCCAGCAGGTCTGGAGGGTTCACAGATACGCAGTATTTT.

This chain joins TRBV5-6 and TRBJ2-5, with 13 bases matching TRBD2. V lost 3 bases to trimming and J lost 4 bases; unmatched junction nucleotides: 3. Germline-derived CDR1 and CDR2 are SGHDT and YYEEEE. The CDR3 loop spans 15 amino acids. CDR3 in amino acids: CASSSLAGGPETQYF. In DNA, the CDR3 is TGTGCCAGCAGCTCACTAGCGGGAGGGCCAGAGACCCAGTACTTC.

This clone was seen a single time. The V and J genes are TRBV25-1 and TRBJ2-7; 7 positions match TRBD2. CDR3 size: 13 residues. Germline CDR1 and CDR2: MGHDK and SYGVNS. Losses at the gene ends were 7 bases for V and 4 bases for J; bases not matched to a gene: 7. The CDR3 spells CASTRGLEYEQYF. The CDR3 nucleotides are TGTGCCAGCACGCGGGGGTTGGAGTACGAGCAGTACTTC.

The V and J genes are TRBV29-1 and TRBJ2-7, with a possible D match to TRBD1 (5 bases). V lost 4 bases to trimming and J lost 12 bases, with 10 bases between them. The CDR3 runs to 9 residues. The germline gives CDR1 SQVTM, CDR2 ANQGSEA. CDR3 nucleotide sequence: TGCAGCGTTGCAGGGTCTCGGTACTTC. Translating it yields CSVAGSRYF.